The 5 T cell receptor beta chains listed next were all sequenced from one sample in a study of T cells in Graves' hyperthyroidism and ophthalmopathy. RNA transcripts provided the source from which TCR beta CDR3 regions were amplified. Using the HTBI primer set, a first-round RT-PCR was run on the TCR CDR3. TCRdb reprocessed the multiplex PCR reads via MiXCR and lists one record per CDR3 protein. The sample lists approximately 530,000 distinct CDR3 sequences, over 15% occurring once. Sequencing was done on a sample of blood. These receptors all stem from a woman aged 18-29 years with Graves' hyperthyroidism.

This clonotype was recorded a few times. The chain employs TRBV15 and TRBJ2-5, with 7 bases that match TRBD2. J gave up 3 bases and V 0 bases, and 7 bases lay outside the gene matches. In germline, CDR1 is LNHNV, CDR2 YYDKDF (reference sequence). The CDR3 extends over 16 amino acids. The CDR3 sequence: CATSRDGRLAEETQYF. The CDR3 DNA reads TGTGCCACCAGCAGAGATGGTAGGCTAGCGGAAGAGACCCAGTACTTC.

At least ten counts were recorded for this clonotype. The rearrangement links TRBV7-8 to TRBJ2-5, with D uncertain. The V end lost 1 base, the J end lost 4 bases, and 13 bases lay between the germline ends. CDR1 and CDR2 (germline): SGHVS, FQNEAQ. The CDR3 consists of 15 residues. The CDR3 here is CASSLGLGMLETQYF. DNA of the CDR3: TGTGCCAGCAGCTTAGGTCTGGGGATGTTAGAGACCCAGTACTTC.

This clonotype has more than one count but fewer than ten. The chain uses TRBV9 and TRBJ1-3; D call uncertain. The V end lost 2 bases, the J end lost 0 bases, and 12 bases lay between the germline ends. Germline V gives CDR1 SGDLS, CDR2 YYNGEE. The CDR3 runs to 16 residues. The CDR3 DNA sequence: TGTGCCAGCAGCGTCTCCGAGACATACTCTGGAAACACCATATATTTT. It yields the protein CASSVSETYSGNTIYF.

Regarding this clonotype: Given a much more abundant clone one base away, this may be a read error. The chain employs TRBV6-1 and TRBJ2-1; the match to TRBD2 covers 9 bases. This CDR3 has 17 amino acids. Germline V CDR1 and CDR2: MNHNS, SASEGT. With V trimmed by 5 bases and J by 6 bases, 14 bases remained unmatched. The CDR3 nucleotides read TGTGCCAGCAGTCCACTCCAGGGTCTAGCGGGACTCAATGAGCAGTTCTTC. It translates to CASSPLQGLAGLNEQFF.

This clonotype was counted a few times. The chain combines TRBV5-4 with TRBJ2-1, with D unresolved. V was clipped by 1 base and J by 4 bases, with 12 bases between them. CDR3 length: 15 amino acids. Per germline, CDR1 SGHNT and CDR2 YYREEE (reference sequence). The DNA for the CDR3 is TGTGCCAGCAGCTTGATGGGCCTGGGGTACAATGAGCAGTTCTTC. Its protein product is CASSLMGLGYNEQFF.